This is a list of T cell receptor beta chains from one sample in a study of CD8+CD57+ T cells in acquired aplastic anemia. One entry per CDR3 protein results from TCRdb running MiXCR on the reads. The sample has 160,000 or so distinct CDR3 sequences, 45% to 55% seen once; the top ten hold about 30%. Specimen: sorted CD4+, CD8+, or CD8+CD57+ T cells (not recorded which) from PBMCs. Receptor source: a human donor with aplastic anemia. Both conserved end residues are part of each CDR3. A D gene is named only where the DNA matches it firmly. Only some rows state a clone size, as once, few, many or a class for expanded clones.

CDR3nt: TGTGCCAGCAGCTTAGTGAGTCGGTGGGGGGACAGGGTCTGGGGTTCACCCCTCCACTTT
CDR3aa: CASSLVSRWGDRVWGSPLHF
j_gene: TRBJ1-6
abundance: NA
v_gene: TRBV11-1
d_gene: TRBD1

CDR3nt: TGTGCCAGCAGTGAATCGGGACAGAGCTCCAATGAGCAGTTCTTC
CDR3aa: CASSESGQSSNEQFF
j_gene: TRBJ2-1
abundance: NA
v_gene: TRBV25-1
d_gene: TRBD1

CDR3nt: TGCAGTGCTAGAGGGACAGTGAATCAGCCCCAGCATTTT
CDR3aa: CSARGTVNQPQHF
j_gene: TRBJ1-5
abundance: NA
v_gene: TRBV20-1
d_gene: NA

CDR3nt: TGTGCCAGCGGTCAGACTAGCGGGGTACAAGAGACCCAGTACTTC
CDR3aa: CASGQTSGVQETQYF
j_gene: TRBJ2-5
abundance: NA
v_gene: TRBV2
d_gene: TRBD2

CDR3nt: TGTGCCAGCAGCCGCCTCCCCTGGGGCACCGGGGAGCTGTTTTTT
CDR3aa: CASSRLPWGTGELFF
j_gene: TRBJ2-2
abundance: many
v_gene: TRBV7-3
d_gene: NA

CDR3nt: TGTGCCACCCGGGACAGCGACCTGTTCTTGAACACTGAAGCTTTCTTT
CDR3aa: CATRDSDLFLNTEAFF
j_gene: TRBJ1-1
abundance: few
v_gene: TRBV6-5
d_gene: TRBD1

CDR3nt: TGTGCCAGCAGTTACGGGCTAGCCGGATCCTACGAGCAGTACTTC
CDR3aa: CASSYGLAGSYEQYF
j_gene: TRBJ2-7
abundance: NA
v_gene: TRBV6-6
d_gene: NA

CDR3nt: TGTGCCAGCAGCTTAGCGGCAGGGCTAGCGGGGGGGCTTGAGACCCAGTACTTC
CDR3aa: CASSLAAGLAGGLETQYF
j_gene: TRBJ2-5
abundance: NA
v_gene: TRBV11-1
d_gene: TRBD2

CDR3nt: TGCAGTGCTAGAGATACTGGCCTTAACACTGAAGCTTTCTTT
CDR3aa: CSARDTGLNTEAFF
j_gene: TRBJ1-1
abundance: many
v_gene: TRBV20-1
d_gene: NA

CDR3nt: TGCAGTGCTAGAGACCCCTTGGGCGGGACGGAAGAAGCTTTCTTT
CDR3aa: CSARDPLGGTEEAFF
j_gene: TRBJ1-1
abundance: NA
v_gene: TRBV20-1
d_gene: NA

CDR3nt: TGTGCCAGCGGTATAGGAGACGGCTCCTACGAGCAGTACTTC
CDR3aa: CASGIGDGSYEQYF
j_gene: TRBJ2-7
abundance: few
v_gene: TRBV6-1
d_gene: NA

CDR3nt: TGCGCCAGCAGCCAAGATAAGGGCCGGGCTATTGACTCTTTCTATGGCTACACCTTC
CDR3aa: CASSQDKGRAIDSFYGYTF
j_gene: TRBJ1-2
abundance: few
v_gene: TRBV4-1
d_gene: NA

CDR3nt: TGTGCCATCAGTGGTACAGTGAGCAATCAGCCCCAGCATTTT
CDR3aa: CAISGTVSNQPQHF
j_gene: TRBJ1-5
abundance: NA
v_gene: TRBV10-3
d_gene: NA

CDR3nt: TGCAGCGTAAGGACAGGGCGGAATGGAAGCACCATATATTTT
CDR3aa: CSVRTGRNGSTIYF
j_gene: TRBJ1-3
abundance: NA
v_gene: TRBV29-1
d_gene: TRBD1

CDR3nt: TGTGCCAGTAGGGTCAGGGACACGAACACTGAAGCTTTCTTT
CDR3aa: CASRVRDTNTEAFF
j_gene: TRBJ1-1
abundance: NA
v_gene: TRBV19
d_gene: NA